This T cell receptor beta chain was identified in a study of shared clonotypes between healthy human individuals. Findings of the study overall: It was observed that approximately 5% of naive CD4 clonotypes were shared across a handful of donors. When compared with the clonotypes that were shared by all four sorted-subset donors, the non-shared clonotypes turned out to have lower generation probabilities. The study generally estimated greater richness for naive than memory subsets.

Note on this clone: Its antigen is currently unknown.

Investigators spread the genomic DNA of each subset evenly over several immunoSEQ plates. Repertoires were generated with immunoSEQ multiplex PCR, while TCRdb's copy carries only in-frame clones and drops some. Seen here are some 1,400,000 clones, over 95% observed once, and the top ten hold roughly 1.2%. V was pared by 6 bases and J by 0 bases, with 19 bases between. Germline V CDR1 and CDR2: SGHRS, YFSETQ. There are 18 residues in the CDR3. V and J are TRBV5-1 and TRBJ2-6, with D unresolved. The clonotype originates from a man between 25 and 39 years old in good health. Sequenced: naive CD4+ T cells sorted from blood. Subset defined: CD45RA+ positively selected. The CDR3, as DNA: TGCGCCAGCAACCCGGGTCCATGGGCCTCCTCTGGGGCCAACGTCCTGACTTTC. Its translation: CASNPGPWASSGANVLTF.